The clone carrying this T cell receptor beta chain was recorded many times. Its matching antigen is unknown. The data stem from a study of T cells after yellow fever vaccination. The germline V gene has CDR1 MDHEN and CDR2 SYDVKM. V gave up 5 bases and J gave up 0 bases, with 17 bases separating them. This CDR3 contains 18 residues. UMIs were added to TCR cDNA along with a universal primer site when it was made by 5'RACE template switching. TCRdb recomputed calls from the 5' RACE reads with MiXCR, one row per CDR3 protein. Of approximately 300,000 distinct CDR3 sequences detected, roughly 7% appear once; the ten largest clones hold 18%. Regarding the study as a whole: Compared with primary, the secondary response was weaker and peaked at day 5, not 15. Contaminating bulk clonotypes could be abundant in FACS-sorted repertoires.

The sequence came from a man aged 18-30 years who received the YFV17D yellow fever vaccine. The sequenced sample was PBMCs, obtained roughly 46 days after the first yellow fever vaccination. V gene TRBV28 combines with J gene TRBJ2-6, with TRBD1 as a possible D gene (5 bases). CDR3 protein: CASSPSKWGFSGANVLTF. DNA of the CDR3: TGTGCCAGCAGTCCGTCAAAGTGGGGCTTCTCTGGGGCCAACGTCCTGACTTTC.